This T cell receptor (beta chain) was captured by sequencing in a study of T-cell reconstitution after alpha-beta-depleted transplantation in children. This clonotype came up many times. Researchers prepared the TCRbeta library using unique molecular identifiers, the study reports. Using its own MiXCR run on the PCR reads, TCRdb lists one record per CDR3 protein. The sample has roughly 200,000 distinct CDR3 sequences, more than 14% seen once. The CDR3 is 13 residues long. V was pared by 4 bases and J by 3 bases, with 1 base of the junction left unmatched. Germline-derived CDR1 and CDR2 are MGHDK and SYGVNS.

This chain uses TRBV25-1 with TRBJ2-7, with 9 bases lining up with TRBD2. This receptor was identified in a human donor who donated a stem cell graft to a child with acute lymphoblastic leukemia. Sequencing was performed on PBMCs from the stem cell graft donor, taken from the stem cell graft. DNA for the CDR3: TGTGCCAGCAGTGTAGCGGGAGTCTACGAGCAGTACTTC. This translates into CASSVAGVYEQYF.